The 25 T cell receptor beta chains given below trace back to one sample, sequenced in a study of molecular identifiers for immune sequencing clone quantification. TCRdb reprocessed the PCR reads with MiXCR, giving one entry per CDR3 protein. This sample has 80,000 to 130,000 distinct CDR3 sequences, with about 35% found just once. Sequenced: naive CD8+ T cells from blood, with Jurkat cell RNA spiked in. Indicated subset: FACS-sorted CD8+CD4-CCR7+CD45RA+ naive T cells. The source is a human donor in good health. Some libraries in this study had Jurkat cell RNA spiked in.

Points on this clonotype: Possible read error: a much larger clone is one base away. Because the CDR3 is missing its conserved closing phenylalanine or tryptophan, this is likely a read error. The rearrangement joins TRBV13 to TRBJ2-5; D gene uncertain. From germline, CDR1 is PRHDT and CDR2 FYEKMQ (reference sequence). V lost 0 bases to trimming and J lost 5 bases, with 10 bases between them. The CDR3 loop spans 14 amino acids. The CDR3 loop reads CASSLGRAAETQYI. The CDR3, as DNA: TGTGCCAGCAGCTTAGGCCGCGCCGCGGAGACCCAGTACATC.

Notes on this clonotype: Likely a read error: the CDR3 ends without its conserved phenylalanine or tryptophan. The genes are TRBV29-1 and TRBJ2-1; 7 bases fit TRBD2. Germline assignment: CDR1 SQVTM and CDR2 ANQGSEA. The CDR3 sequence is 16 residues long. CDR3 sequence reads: CSVDGEAGRMINAQFI. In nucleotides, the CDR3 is TGCAGCGTTGACGGAGAAGCGGGGAGGATGATCAATGCGCAGTTCATC.

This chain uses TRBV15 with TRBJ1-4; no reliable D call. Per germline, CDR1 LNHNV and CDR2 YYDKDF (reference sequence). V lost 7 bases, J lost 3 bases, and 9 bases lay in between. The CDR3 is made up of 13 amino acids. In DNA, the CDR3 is TGTGCCACCAAGGGAATCCCTAATGAAAAACTGTTTTTT. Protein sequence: CATKGIPNEKLFF.

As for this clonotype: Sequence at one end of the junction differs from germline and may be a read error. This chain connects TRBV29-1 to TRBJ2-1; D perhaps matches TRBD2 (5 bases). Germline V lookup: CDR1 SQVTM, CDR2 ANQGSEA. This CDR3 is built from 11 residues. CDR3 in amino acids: CCVEENAGWFF. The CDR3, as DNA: TGCTGCGTTGAAGAAAACGCGGGCTGGTTCTTC.

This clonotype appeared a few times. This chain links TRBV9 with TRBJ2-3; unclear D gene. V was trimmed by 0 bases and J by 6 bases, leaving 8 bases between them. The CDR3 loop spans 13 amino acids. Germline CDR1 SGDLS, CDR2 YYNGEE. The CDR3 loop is CASSVVAADTQYF. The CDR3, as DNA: TGTGCCAGCAGCGTAGTTGCAGCGGATACGCAGTATTTT.

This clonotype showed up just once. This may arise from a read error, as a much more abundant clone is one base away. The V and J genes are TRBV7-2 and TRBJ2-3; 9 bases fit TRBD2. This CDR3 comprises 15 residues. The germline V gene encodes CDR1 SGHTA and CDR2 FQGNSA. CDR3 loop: CAGSPWGLATDTQYF. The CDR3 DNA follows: TGTGCCGGCAGCCCCTGGGGACTAGCCACAGATACGCAGTATTTT. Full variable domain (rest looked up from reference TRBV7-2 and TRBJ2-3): GAGVSQSPSNKVTEKGKDVELRCDPISGHTALYWYRQSLGQGLEFLIYFQGNSAPDKSGLPSDRFSAERTGGSVSTLTIQRTQQEDSAVYLCAGSPWGLATDTQYFGPGTRLTVL.

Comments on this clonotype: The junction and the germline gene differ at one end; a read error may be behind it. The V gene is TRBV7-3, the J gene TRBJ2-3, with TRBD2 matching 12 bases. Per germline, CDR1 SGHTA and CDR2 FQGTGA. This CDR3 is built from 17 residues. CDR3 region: CASSLSVLAGGGDTLYF. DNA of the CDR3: TGTGCCAGCAGCTTATCGGTACTAGCGGGAGGAGGGGATACGCTGTATTTT.

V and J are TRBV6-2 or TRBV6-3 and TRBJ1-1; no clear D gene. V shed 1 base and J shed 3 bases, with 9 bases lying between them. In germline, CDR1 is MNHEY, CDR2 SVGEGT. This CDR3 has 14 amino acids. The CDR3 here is CASSYYLGDTEAFF. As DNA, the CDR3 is TGTGCCAGCAGTTACTACCTCGGGGACACTGAAGCTTTCTTT.

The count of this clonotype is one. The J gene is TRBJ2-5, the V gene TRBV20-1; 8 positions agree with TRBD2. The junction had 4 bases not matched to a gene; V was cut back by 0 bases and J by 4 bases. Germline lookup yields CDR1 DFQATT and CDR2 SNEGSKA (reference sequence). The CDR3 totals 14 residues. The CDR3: CSARDLAGRETQYF. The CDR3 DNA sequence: TGCAGTGCTAGAGATCTAGCGGGTAGAGAGACCCAGTACTTC.

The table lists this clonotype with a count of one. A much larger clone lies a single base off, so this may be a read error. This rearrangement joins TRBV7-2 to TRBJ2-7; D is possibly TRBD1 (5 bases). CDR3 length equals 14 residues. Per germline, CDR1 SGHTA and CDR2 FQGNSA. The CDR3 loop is CASSPGQPPYEQNF. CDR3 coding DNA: TGTGCCAGCAGCCCAGGACAACCTCCCTACGAGCAGAACTTC.

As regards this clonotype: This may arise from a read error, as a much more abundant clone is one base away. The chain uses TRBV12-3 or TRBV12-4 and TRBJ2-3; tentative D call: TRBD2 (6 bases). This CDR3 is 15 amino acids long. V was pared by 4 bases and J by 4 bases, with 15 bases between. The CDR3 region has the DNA TGTGCCAGCAGTTCTGAGGCGGGATCGGCAGATACGCAGTATTTT. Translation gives CASSSEAGSADTQYF.

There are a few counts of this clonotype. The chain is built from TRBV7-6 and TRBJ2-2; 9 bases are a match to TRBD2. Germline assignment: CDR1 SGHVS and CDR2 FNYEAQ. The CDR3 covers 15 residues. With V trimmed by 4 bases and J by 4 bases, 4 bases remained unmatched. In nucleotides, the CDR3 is TGTGCCAGCAGCTCCGGGACTAGCCCCACCGGGGAGCTGTTTTTT. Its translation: CASSSGTSPTGELFF.

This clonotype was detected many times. CDR3 residues: CASSLGQPQHF. The CDR3 DNA sequence: TGTGCCAGCAGTCTAGGTCAGCCCCAGCATTTT. The chain is built from TRBV28 and TRBJ1-5, with D uncertain. CDR1 and CDR2 (germline): MDHEN, SYDVKM. Trimming cost V 5 bases and J 6 bases, with 5 bases left between them. The CDR3 has 11 amino acids.

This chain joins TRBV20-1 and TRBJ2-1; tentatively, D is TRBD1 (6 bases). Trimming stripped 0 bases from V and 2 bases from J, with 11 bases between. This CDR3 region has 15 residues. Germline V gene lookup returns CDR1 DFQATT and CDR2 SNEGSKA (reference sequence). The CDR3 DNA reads TGCAGTGCTAGAGATGCGGCAGGGGCCTACAATGAGCAGTTCTTC. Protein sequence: CSARDAAGAYNEQFF.

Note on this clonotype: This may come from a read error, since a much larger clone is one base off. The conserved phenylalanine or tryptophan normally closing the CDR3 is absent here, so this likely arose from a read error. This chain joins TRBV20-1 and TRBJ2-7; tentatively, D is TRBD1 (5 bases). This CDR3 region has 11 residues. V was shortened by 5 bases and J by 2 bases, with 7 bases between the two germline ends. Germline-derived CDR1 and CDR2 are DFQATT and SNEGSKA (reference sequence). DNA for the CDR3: TGCAGTGCTCGACAGACCTACGAGCAGTACTAC. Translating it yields CSARQTYEQYY.

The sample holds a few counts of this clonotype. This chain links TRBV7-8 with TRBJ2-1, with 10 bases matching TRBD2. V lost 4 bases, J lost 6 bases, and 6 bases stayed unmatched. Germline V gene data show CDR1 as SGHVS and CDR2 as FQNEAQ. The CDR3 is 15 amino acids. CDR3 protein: CASSSTSGPINEQFF. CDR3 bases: TGTGCCAGCAGCTCGACTAGCGGGCCTATCAATGAGCAGTTCTTC. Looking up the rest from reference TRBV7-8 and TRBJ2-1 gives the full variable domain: GAGVSQSPRYKVAKRGQDVALRCDPISGHVSLFWYQQALGQGPEFLTYFQNEAQLDKSGLPSDRFFAERPEGSVSTLKIQRTQQEDSAVYLCASSSTSGPINEQFFGPGTRLTVL.

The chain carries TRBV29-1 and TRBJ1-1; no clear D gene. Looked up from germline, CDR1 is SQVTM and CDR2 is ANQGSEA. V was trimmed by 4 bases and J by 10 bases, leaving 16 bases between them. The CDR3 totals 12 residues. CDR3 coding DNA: TGCAGCGTTGCCGGCGGCGATGGTGGAGCTTTCTTT. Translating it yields CSVAGGDGGAFF.

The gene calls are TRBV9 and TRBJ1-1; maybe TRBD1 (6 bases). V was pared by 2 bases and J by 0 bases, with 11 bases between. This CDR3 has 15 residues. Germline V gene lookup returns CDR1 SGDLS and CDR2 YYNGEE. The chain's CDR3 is CASSVAGGVNTEAFF. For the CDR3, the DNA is TGTGCCAGCAGCGTCGCTGGGGGCGTGAACACTGAAGCTTTCTTT.

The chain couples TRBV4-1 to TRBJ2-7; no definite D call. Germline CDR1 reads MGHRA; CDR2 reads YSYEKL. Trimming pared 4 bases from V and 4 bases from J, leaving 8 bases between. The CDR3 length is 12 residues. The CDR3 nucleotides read TGCGCCAGCAGCCGAGATGAGTACGAGCAGTACTTC. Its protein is CASSRDEYEQYF.

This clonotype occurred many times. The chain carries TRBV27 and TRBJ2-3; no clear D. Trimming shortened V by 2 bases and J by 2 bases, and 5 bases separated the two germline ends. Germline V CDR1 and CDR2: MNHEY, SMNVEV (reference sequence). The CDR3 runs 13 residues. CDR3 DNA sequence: TGTGCCAGCAGTTTACGGCTCACAGATACGCAGTATTTT. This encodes CASSLRLTDTQYF.

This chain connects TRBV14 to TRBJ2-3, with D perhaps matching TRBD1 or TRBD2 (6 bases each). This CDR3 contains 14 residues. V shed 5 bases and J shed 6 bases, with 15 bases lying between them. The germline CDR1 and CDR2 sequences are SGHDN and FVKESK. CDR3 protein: CASSSAGEADTQYF. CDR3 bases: TGTGCCAGCAGCTCTGCAGGGGAGGCGGATACGCAGTATTTT.

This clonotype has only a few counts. This chain's CDR3 is CAISGWTSGTSTDTQYF. The CDR3 coding sequence is TGTGCCATCAGTGGCTGGACTAGCGGAACTAGCACAGATACGCAGTATTTT. V is TRBV10-3 and J is TRBJ2-3; 10 nucleotides agree with TRBD2. The CDR3 covers 17 residues. Germline V gives CDR1 ENHRY, CDR2 SYGVKD. Losses at the gene ends were 4 bases for V and 0 bases for J; bases not matched to a gene: 7.

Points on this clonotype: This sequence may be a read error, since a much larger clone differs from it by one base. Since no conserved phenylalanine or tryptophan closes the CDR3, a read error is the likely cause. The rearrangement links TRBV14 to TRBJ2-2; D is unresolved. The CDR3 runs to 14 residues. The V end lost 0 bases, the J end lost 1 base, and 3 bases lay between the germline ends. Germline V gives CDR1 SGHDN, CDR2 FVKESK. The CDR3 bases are TGTGCCAGCAGCCAAGAGATGAACACCGGGGAGCTGTTTTTA. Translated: CASSQEMNTGELFL.

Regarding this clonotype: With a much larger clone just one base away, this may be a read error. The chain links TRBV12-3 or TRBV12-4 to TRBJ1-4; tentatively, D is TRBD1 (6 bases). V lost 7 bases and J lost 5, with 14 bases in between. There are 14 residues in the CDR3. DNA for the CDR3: TGTGCCAGCAACCACCGGGGGGCGAATGAAAAACTGTTTTTT. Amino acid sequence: CASNHRGANEKLFF.

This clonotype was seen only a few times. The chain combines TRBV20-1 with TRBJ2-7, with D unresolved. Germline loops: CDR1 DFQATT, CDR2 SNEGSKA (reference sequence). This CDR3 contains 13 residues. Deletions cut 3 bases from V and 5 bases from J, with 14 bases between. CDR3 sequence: CSASVPVGNEQYF. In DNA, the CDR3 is TGCAGTGCTAGCGTTCCAGTGGGGAACGAGCAGTACTTC.